This entry concerns a single TCR beta chain. RNA was extracted from bulk tissue without any cell sorting. TCRbeta libraries were built with three rounds of nested PCR, modified from ARM-PCR. TCRdb re-derived calls from the multiplex PCR reads in MiXCR, one entry per CDR3 protein. The sample consists of under 250,000 distinct CDR3 sequences, over 55% of them appearing once. Germline loops: CDR1 SGHAT, CDR2 FQNNGV. The CDR3 spans 15 residues. This sample is part of a study of tumor and adjacent non-tumor tissue in lung cancer. The clonotype comes from a man in his fifties or sixties with non-small cell lung cancer. This rearrangement joins TRBV11-2 to TRBJ2-1, with D possibly being TRBD1 (5 bases). The last part of the DNA fits TRBJ2-7 better; the J call may be wrong. Sequenced sample: lung tumor tissue. DNA for the CDR3: TGTGCCAGCAGATTGGATCCAGGGTCGGTATATGAGCAGTACTTC. Translated, it gives CASRLDPGSVYEQYF.